What follows is one T cell receptor beta chain and its context. This clone was counted once. Its recognized antigen is unknown. No much larger clone exists at a distance of one base, and base qualities are not known. TCRbeta CDR3 regions were amplified from genomic DNA by means of the immunoSEQ Assay, a bias-controlled multiplex PCR. The authors' pipeline ran thus. Within the assay, amplification of reference gene primers was used to estimate how many nucleated cells each sample contained. Sequence reads were collapsed and filtered to measure the absolute abundance of every unique TCRbeta CDR3 rearrangement. For each sample, productive Simpson clonality was calculated by taking the square root of Simpson's diversity index across productive rearrangements. The table comes from immuneACCESS by way of TCRdb, which keeps in-frame sequences with V and J called. Part of the clones is missing from these tables; in studies checked, under half for an unresolved V gene and the rest for unknown reasons. The V and J calls and the clone size are those of that table, but D and trimming were determined from the DNA. Present in this sample are around 200,000 clones, roughly 90% of which were seen just once. The ten top clones hold over 9% of the sample.

The data derive from a study of blood T cell repertoires in COVID-19 (dated by TCRdb to 2019 to 2021). Regarding the complete study: Samples from collaborators originated in the United States, Italy and Spain and spanned both the acute and convalescent phases of COVID-19. The material from the prospective study consisted of cDNA or gDNA derived from T cells, B-cell-depleted T cells, or PBMCs. Subjects who had been exposed to COVID-19, were actively infected with it, or had recovered from it provided the deeply sampled blood TCRbeta repertoires that made up the dataset. The repertoires were released in a freely available public database meant as a resource for research on the immune response to SARS-CoV-2. The samples were drawn from two sources: the first 160 participants of the ongoing ImmuneRACE study, and fewer than 1,500 subjects contributed by 6 global collaborators. Nearly every sample came with metadata listing a de-identified subject ID, COVID-19 status, age in years and sex. Where available, HLA class I and class II types were obtained from metadata supplied by the sample provider rather than from assay-based typing.

Including the terminal cysteine and phenylalanine, the CDR3 comprises 13 residues. The only DNA kept is the CDR3, 39 bases in frame from the first base. The germline V gene encodes CDR1 SNHLY and CDR2 FYNNEI. A distance of 8 bases separates the germline ends of V and J, which lose 5 bases and 3 bases respectively. Enrolling through a virtual design, the prospective study's participants ranged in age from roughly 18 to 100 years and lived across approximately 25 United States geographic areas. To assign participants to cohorts, the prospective study relied on clinical history that participants themselves reported in a screening survey and a study questionnaire. Mobile phlebotomists in the prospective study collected whole blood, serum and a nasopharyngeal or oropharyngeal swab from every participant. Over an approximately two-month period, participants in the prospective study had the option of providing additional blood draws and questionnaires. Blood samples from the prospective study were shipped frozen or at room temperature prior to DNA extraction.

The investigation overall reported the following: Clinical and demographic metadata were provided uncurated, with the amount varying by source and participant.

This sequence originates from a man aged 18 to 30 with acute COVID-19. This chain joins TRBV2 to TRBJ1-5; no D gene call is confident. Input material: PBMCs or T cells enriched from blood (not recorded which). The bases are TGTGCCAGCAGTAGACGGGACAATCAGCCCCAGCATTTT. It is translated as CASSRRDNQPQHF.